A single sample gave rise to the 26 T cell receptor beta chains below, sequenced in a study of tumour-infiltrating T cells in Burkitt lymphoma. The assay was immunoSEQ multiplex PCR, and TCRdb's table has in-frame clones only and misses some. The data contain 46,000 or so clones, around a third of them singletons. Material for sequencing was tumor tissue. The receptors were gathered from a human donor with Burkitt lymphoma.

The CDR3 region is CASSLQGVNEQFF. The DNA for the CDR3 is TGTGCCAGCTCACTACAGGGTGTCAATGAGCAGTTCTTC. The genes are TRBV18 and TRBJ2-1; D might be TRBD1 (6 bases). V gave up 4 bases and J gave up 6 bases, with 10 bases separating them. CDR1 and CDR2 (germline): KGHSH, LQKENI. The CDR3 sequence is 13 residues long.

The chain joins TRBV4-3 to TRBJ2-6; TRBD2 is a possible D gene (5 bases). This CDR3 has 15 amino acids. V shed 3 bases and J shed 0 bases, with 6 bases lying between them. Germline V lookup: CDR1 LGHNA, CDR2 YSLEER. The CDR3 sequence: CASSHEGSGANVLTF. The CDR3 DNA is TGCGCCAGCAGCCACGAGGGCTCTGGGGCCAACGTCCTGACTTTC.

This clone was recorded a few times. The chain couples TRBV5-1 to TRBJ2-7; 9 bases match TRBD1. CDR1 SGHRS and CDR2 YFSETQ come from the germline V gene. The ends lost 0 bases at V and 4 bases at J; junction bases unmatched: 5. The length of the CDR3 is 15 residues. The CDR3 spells CASSLGGTGTYEQYF. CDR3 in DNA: TGCGCCAGCAGCTTGGGGGGGACAGGGACTTACGAGCAGTACTTC.

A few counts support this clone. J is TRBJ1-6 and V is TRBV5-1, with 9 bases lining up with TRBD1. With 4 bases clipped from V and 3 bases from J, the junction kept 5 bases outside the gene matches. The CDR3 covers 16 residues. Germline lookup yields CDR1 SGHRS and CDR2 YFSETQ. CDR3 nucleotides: TGCGCCAGCAGCCGGACAGGGGACAACTATAATTCACCCCTCCACTTT. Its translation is CASSRTGDNYNSPLHF.

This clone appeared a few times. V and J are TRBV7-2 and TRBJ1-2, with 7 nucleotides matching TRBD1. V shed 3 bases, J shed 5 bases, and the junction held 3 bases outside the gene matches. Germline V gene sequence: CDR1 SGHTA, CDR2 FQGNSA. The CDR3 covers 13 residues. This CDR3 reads CASSFGTAYGYTF. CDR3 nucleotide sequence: TGTGCCAGCAGCTTTGGGACAGCATATGGCTACACCTTC.

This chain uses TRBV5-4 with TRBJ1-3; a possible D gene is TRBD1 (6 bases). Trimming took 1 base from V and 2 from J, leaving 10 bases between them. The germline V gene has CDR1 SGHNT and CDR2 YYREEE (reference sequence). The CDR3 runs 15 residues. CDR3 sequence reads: CASSLQGNPGNTIYF. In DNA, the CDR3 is TGTGCCAGCAGCTTGCAGGGGAACCCTGGAAACACCATATATTTT.

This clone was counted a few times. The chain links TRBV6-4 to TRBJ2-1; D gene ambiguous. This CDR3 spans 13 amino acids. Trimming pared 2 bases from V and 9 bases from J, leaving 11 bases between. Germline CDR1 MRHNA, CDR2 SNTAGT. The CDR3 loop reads CASSDIAYGEQFF. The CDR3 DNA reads TGTGCCAGCAGTGACATTGCCTATGGTGAGCAGTTCTTC.

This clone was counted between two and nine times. CDR3 region: CASSARGRGTEAFF. The CDR3 DNA follows: TGCGCCAGCAGCGCCAGGGGGCGTGGGACTGAAGCTTTCTTT. The chain couples TRBV5-1 to TRBJ1-1; 8 positions agree with TRBD1. V was clipped by 4 bases and J by 5 bases; unmatched bases: 7. The germline gives CDR1 SGHRS, CDR2 YFSETQ. The CDR3 runs 14 residues.

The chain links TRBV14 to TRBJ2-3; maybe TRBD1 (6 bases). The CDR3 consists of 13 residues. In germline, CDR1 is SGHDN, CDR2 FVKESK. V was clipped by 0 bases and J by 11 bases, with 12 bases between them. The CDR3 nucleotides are TGTGCCAGCAGCCAAGATGTGCTCAGGGGGCAGTATTTT. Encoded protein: CASSQDVLRGQYF.

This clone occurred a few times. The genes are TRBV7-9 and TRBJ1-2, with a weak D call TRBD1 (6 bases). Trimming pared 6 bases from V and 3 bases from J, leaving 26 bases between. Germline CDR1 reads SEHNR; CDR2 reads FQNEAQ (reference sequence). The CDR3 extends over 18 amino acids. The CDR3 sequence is CASRVPRDIEDRDYGYTF. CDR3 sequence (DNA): TGTGCCAGCAGGGTACCTCGGGACATCGAGGACCGGGACTATGGCTACACCTTC.

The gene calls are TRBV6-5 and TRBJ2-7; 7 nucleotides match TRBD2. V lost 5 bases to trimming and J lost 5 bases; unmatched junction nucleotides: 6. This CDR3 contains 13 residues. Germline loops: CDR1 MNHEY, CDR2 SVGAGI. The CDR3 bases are TGTGCCAGCAGTCCAGCGGGGATCAACGAGCAGTACTTC. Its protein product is CASSPAGINEQYF.

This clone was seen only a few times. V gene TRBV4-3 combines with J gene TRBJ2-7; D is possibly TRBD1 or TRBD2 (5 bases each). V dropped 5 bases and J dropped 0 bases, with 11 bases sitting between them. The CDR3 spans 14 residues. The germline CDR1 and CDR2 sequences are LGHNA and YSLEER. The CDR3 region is CASSTGTYSYEQYF. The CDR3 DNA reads TGCGCCAGCAGCACCGGGACGTACTCCTACGAGCAGTACTTC.

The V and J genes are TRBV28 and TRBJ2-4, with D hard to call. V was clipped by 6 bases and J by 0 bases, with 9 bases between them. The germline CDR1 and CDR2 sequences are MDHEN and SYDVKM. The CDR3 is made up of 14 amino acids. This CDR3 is CASSREIAKNIQYF. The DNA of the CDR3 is TGTGCCAGCAGCCGAGAAATAGCCAAAAACATTCAGTACTTC.

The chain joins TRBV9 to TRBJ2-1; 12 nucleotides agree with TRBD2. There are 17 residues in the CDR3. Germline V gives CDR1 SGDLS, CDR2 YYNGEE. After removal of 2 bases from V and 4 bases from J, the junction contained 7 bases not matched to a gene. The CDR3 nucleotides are TGTGCCAGCAGCGTCCGACTAGCGGGGGAGGTATACAATGAGCAGTTCTTC. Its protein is CASSVRLAGEVYNEQFF.

CDR3 amino acids: CASSPPRQSYEQYF. The CDR3 DNA follows: TGTGCCAGCTCCCCCCCCCGACAGTCCTACGAGCAGTACTTC. This chain uses TRBV18 with TRBJ2-7, with D possibly TRBD1 on 5 matching bases. This CDR3 region has 14 residues. Trimming stripped 6 bases from V and 1 base from J, with 13 bases between. Germline loops: CDR1 KGHSH, CDR2 LQKENI.

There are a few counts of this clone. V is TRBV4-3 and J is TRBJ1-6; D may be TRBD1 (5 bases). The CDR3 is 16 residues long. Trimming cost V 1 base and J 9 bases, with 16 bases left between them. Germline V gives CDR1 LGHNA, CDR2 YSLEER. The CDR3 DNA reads TGCGCCAGCAGCCAAGCTACTATTCTGGGGGTTTCACCCCTCCACTTT. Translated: CASSQATILGVSPLHF.

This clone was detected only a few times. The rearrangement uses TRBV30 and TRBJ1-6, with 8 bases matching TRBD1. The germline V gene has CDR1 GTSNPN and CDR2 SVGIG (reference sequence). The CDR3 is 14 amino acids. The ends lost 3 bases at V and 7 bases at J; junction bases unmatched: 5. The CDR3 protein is CAWRGQVGNSPLHF. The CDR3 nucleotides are TGTGCCTGGAGGGGACAGGTCGGGAATTCACCCCTCCACTTT.

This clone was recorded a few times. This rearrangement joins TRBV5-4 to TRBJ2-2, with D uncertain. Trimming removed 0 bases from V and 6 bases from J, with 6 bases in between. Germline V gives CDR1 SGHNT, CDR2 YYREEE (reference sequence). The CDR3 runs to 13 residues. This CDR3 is CASSLGWPGELFF. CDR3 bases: TGTGCCAGCAGCTTGGGGTGGCCCGGGGAGCTGTTTTTT. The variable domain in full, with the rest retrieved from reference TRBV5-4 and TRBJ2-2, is ETGVTQSPTHLIKTRGQQVTLRCSSQSGHNTVSWYQQALGQGPQFIFQYYREEENGRGNFPPRFSGLQFPNYSSELNVNALELDDSALYLCASSLGWPGELFFGEGSRLTVL.

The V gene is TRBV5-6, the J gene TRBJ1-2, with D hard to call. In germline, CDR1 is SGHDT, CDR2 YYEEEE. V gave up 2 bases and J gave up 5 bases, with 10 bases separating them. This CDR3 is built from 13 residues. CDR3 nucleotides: TGTGCCAGCAGCTTAGTTGGAGGGTATGGCTACACCTTC. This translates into CASSLVGGYGYTF. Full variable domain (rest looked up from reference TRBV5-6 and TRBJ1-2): DAGVTQSPTHLIKTRGQQVTLRCSPKSGHDTVSWYQQALGQGPQFIFQYYEEEERQRGNFPDRFSGHQFPNYSSELNVNALLLGDSALYLCASSLVGGYGYTFGSGTRLTVV.

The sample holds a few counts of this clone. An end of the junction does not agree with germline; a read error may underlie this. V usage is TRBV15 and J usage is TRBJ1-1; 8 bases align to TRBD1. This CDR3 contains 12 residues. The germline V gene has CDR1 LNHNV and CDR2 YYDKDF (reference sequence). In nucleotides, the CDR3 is TGTGCCACCAGCAGACTCGGACAGGGCGGTGCTTGG. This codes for CATSRLGQGGAW.

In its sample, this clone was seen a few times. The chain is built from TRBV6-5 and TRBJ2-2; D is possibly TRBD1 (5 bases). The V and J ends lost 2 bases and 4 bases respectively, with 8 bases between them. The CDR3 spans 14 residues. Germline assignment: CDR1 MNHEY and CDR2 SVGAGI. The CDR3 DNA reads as TGTGCCAGCAGTTACGACAGTGGCACCGGGGAGCTGTTTTTT. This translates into CASSYDSGTGELFF.

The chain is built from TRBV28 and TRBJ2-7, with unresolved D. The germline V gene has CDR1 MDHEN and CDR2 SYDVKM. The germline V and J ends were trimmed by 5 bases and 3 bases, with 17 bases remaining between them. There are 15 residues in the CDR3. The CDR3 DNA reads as TGTGCCAGCAGTCCCGCCTCTACAGTCTTCTACGAGCAGTACTTC. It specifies CASSPASTVFYEQYF.

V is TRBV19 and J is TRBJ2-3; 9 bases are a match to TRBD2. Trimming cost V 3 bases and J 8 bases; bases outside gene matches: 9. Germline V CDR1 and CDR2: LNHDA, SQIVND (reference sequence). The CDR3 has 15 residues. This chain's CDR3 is CASSIGGGAPGTQYF. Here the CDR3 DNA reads TGTGCCAGTAGTATTGGCGGGGGGGCACCGGGTACGCAGTATTTT. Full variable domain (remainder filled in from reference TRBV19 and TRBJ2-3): DGGITQSPKYLFRKEGQNVTLSCEQNLNHDAMYWYRQDPGQGLRLIYYSQIVNDFQKGDIAEGYSVSREKKESFPLTVTSAQKNPTAFYLCASSIGGGAPGTQYFGPGTRLTVL.

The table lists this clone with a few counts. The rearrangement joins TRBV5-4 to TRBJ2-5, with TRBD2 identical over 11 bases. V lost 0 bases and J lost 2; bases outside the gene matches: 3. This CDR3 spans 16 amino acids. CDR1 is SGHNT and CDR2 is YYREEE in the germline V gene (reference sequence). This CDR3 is CASSLGLAGSQETQYF. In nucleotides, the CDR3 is TGTGCCAGCAGCTTGGGACTAGCGGGGAGTCAAGAGACCCAGTACTTC. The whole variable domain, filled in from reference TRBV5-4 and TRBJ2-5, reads ETGVTQSPTHLIKTRGQQVTLRCSSQSGHNTVSWYQQALGQGPQFIFQYYREEENGRGNFPPRFSGLQFPNYSSELNVNALELDDSALYLCASSLGLAGSQETQYFGPGTRLLVL.

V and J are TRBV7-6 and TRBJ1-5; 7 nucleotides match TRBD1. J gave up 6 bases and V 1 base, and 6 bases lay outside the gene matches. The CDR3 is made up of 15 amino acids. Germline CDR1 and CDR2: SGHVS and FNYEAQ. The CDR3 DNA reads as TGTGCCAGCAGCTTAGATCCAGGGGGTCCTCAGCCCCAGCATTTT. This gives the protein CASSLDPGGPQPQHF.

The CDR3 reads CAWSGGARGYTF. The CDR3 DNA reads TGTGCCTGGAGTGGCGGGGCCCGTGGCTACACCTTC. The chain is built from TRBV30 and TRBJ1-2; D is possibly TRBD1 (5 bases). CDR1 is GTSNPN, CDR2 SVGIG, per germline (reference sequence). The CDR3 is 12 residues long. V lost 1 base, J lost 7 bases, and 10 bases lay in between.